The clone carrying this T cell receptor (beta chain) was seen at least ten times. The cDNA came from 5'RACE, which used 10-nucleotide random UMIs. Over 160 million TCR-beta sequences from 15-18 subjects were obtained in each sequencing run. TCRdb reprocessed the 5' RACE reads via MiXCR and lists one record per CDR3 protein. The data hold about 79,000 distinct CDR3 sequences, with 11% to 15% observed a single time. The source of the sample is a study of neurological immune-mediated disorders. This CDR3 is built from 16 residues. Germline CDR1 and CDR2: SNHLY and FYNNEI. V lost 8 bases, J lost 6 bases, and 23 bases lay in between.

The J gene is TRBJ2-1, the V gene TRBV2, with D perhaps TRBD2 (5 bases). The sequence came from a woman aged 45-65 years in good health. Sequencing was done on a sample of PBMCs. The CDR3 loop is CASALRGPASINEQFF. The CDR3 DNA follows: TGTGCCAGCGCTCTTCGGGGTCCCGCTTCAATCAATGAGCAGTTCTTC.